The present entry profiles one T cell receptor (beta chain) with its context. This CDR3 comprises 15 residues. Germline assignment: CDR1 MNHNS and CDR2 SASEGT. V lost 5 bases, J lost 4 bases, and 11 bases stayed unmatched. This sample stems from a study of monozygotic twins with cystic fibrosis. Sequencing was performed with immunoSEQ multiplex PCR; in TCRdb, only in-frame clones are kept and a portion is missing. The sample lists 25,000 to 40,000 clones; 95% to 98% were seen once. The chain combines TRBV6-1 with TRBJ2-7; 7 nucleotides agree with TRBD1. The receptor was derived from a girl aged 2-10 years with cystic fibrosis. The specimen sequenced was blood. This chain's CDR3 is CASSSPGQTSYEQYF. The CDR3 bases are TGTGCCAGCAGTTCCCCGGGACAGACAAGTTACGAGCAGTACTTC.